These T cell receptor beta chains were read from a single sample in a study of graft-versus-host responses after intestinal transplantation. Sequencing was performed with immunoSEQ multiplex PCR; in TCRdb, only in-frame clones are kept and a portion is missing. The table lists tens of thousands of clones, roughly nine tenths of them singletons. The sample here was PBMCs, taken 524 days after transplant. These receptors all come from a human patient who received an intestinal transplant, so some T cells may come from the graft donor. The CDR3 runs from the conserved cysteine through the conserved F or W. A D gene is named only where the DNA matches it firmly. Clone size, where shown, is once, few, many, or a class for clones that have expanded.

d_gene	abundance	v_gene	j_gene	CDR3aa	CDR3nt
TRBD2	-	TRBV18	TRBJ2-1	CASSRTSGISNEQFF	TGTGCCAGCTCCCGAACTAGCGGGATTTCCAATGAGCAGTTCTTC
-	-	TRBV5-1	TRBJ2-7	CASSPLGRAYEQYF	TGCGCCAGCAGCCCGTTAGGCAGGGCCTACGAGCAGTACTTC
-	-	TRBV19	TRBJ2-1	CASRVSGVLNNEQFF	TGTGCCAGTAGGGTCTCGGGAGTTCTAAACAATGAGCAGTTCTTC
-	-	TRBV5-6	TRBJ2-1	CASSLIGRDYNEQFF	TGTGCCAGCAGCTTGATAGGACGGGACTACAATGAGCAGTTCTTC
TRBD1	-	TRBV18	TRBJ1-5	CASSPGRQGQPQHF	TGTGCCAGCTCACCAGGAAGACAGGGACAGCCCCAGCATTTT
TRBD1	-	TRBV5-1	TRBJ2-7	CASSLRSPADRGYEQYF	TGCGCCAGCAGCTTGCGCAGTCCGGCGGACAGGGGGTACGAGCAGTACTTC
TRBD1	-	TRBV18	TRBJ2-7	CASSPNVRTGAEQYF	TGTGCCAGCTCACCAAACGTCAGGACAGGGGCGGAGCAGTACTTC
-	-	TRBV30	TRBJ2-2	CASIPSGTGELFF	TGTGCCTCAATCCCATCAGGGACCGGGGAGCTGTTTTTT
-	-	TRBV7-6	TRBJ1-4	CASSSTVTGNREKLFF	TGTGCCAGCAGCTCTACTGTCACAGGGAATAGGGAAAAACTGTTTTTT
TRBD1	-	TRBV28	TRBJ2-6	CASRDRGPGANVLTF	TGTGCCAGCAGGGACAGGGGGCCTGGGGCCAACGTCCTGACTTTC
-	-	TRBV9	TRBJ1-6	CASSEPTGQYLRALHF	TGTGCCAGCAGCGAGCCGACGGGACAATATCTTCGAGCCCTCCACTTT
-	-	TRBV28	TRBJ2-2	CASTIGGELFF	TGTGCCAGCACTATTGGGGGGGAGCTGTTTTTT
-	-	TRBV7-2	TRBJ2-4	CASSLIPDGAAKNIQYF	TGTGCCAGCAGCTTAATCCCCGACGGGGCGGCCAAAAACATTCAGTACTTC
-	-	TRBV28	TRBJ1-5	CASSSPEREPQHF	TGTGCCAGCAGTTCTCCCGAACGGGAGCCCCAGCATTTT
-	-	TRBV7-2	TRBJ2-3	CAGSIPNEDTQYF	TGTGCCGGCAGCATCCCTAATGAAGATACGCAGTATTTT
-	-	TRBV14	TRBJ1-1	CASSPPNTEAFF	TGTGCCAGCAGCCCTCCGAACACTGAAGCTTTCTTT
-	-	TRBV5-1	TRBJ1-1	CASSPTGDTEAFF	TGCGCCAGCAGTCCTACAGGAGACACTGAAGCTTTCTTT
TRBD1	-	TRBV15	TRBJ2-5	CATGTGTEETQYF	TGTGCCACGGGGACAGGGACCGAAGAGACCCAGTACTTC
TRBD2	-	TRBV2	TRBJ2-1	CASSPGGRGPSSYNEQFF	TGTGCCAGCAGTCCGGGGGGGAGGGGCCCTAGCTCCTACAATGAGCAGTTCTTC
TRBD2	-	TRBV2	TRBJ2-1	CASSELAGGRWNEQFF	TGTGCCAGCAGTGAACTAGCGGGAGGGCGCTGGAATGAGCAGTTCTTC
-	-	TRBV2	TRBJ2-7	CASSEERVTYEQYF	TGTGCCAGCAGTGAGGAGAGGGTCACCTACGAGCAGTACTTC
-	-	TRBV6-1	TRBJ2-1	CASSVKSGPYNEQFF	TGTGCCAGCAGTGTTAAGAGCGGACCATACAATGAGCAGTTCTTC
-	-	TRBV5-1	TRBJ2-7	CASSLSGTFPYEQYF	TGCGCCAGCAGCCTCTCCGGGACCTTCCCCTACGAGCAGTACTTC
TRBD2	-	TRBV5-6	TRBJ2-1	CASSLGLAGLRSYNEQFF	TGTGCCAGCAGCTTGGGACTAGCGGGACTTCGCTCCTACAATGAGCAGTTCTTC
TRBD2	-	TRBV7-9	TRBJ2-1	CASSFLGTSGRAEQFF	TGTGCCAGCAGCTTCCTGGGGACTAGCGGGAGGGCTGAGCAGTTCTTC
-	-	TRBV11-2	TRBJ2-2	CASSLGGSRKGSFTGELFF	TGTGCCAGCAGCTTAGGAGGCTCTAGAAAGGGAAGTTTCACCGGGGAGCTGTTTTTT
-	-	TRBV27	TRBJ1-1	CASGDTEAFF	TGTGCCAGTGGGGACACTGAAGCTTTCTTT
-	-	TRBV7-9	TRBJ2-1	CASSLFRTGSPNEQFF	TGTGCCAGCAGCTTATTTCGTACCGGGAGCCCCAATGAGCAGTTCTTC
TRBD1	-	TRBV18	TRBJ2-4	CASSPQGTGENIQYF	TGTGCCAGCTCACCACAAGGGACAGGGGAAAACATTCAGTACTTC
-	-	TRBV10-3	TRBJ1-5	CAISESGGRGNQPQHF	TGTGCCATCAGTGAGTCGGGGGGGAGAGGCAATCAGCCCCAGCATTTT
-	-	TRBV5-5	TRBJ1-5	CASSLEQINQPQHF	TGTGCCAGCAGCTTGGAACAGATCAATCAGCCCCAGCATTTT
-	-	TRBV5-1	TRBJ1-2	CASSLERVLYGYTF	TGCGCCAGCAGCTTGGAGCGGGTTCTTTATGGCTACACCTTC
TRBD2	once	TRBV10-3	TRBJ2-1	CASLAGGANEQFF	TGTGCCAGCCTAGCGGGAGGTGCTAATGAGCAGTTCTTC
-	-	TRBV6-1	TRBJ2-7	CATSRTETSYEQYF	TGTGCCACCTCGAGGACAGAGACGAGCTACGAGCAGTACTTC
-	-	TRBV28	TRBJ1-2	CASSWGQPYGYTF	TGTGCCAGCAGTTGGGGACAACCCTATGGCTACACCTTC
-	-	TRBV7-9	TRBJ2-5	CASSQGYGGGETQYF	TGTGCCAGCAGCCAAGGTTACGGGGGCGGCGAGACCCAGTACTTC